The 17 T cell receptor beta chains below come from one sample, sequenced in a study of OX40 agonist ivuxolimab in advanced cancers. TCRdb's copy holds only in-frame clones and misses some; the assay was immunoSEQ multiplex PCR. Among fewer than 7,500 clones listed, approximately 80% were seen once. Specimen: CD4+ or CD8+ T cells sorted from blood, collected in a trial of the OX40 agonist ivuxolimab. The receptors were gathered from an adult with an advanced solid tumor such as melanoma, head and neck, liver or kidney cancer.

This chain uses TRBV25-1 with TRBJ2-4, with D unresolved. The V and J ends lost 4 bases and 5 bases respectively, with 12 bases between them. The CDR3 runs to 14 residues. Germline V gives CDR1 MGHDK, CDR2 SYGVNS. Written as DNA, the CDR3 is TGTGCCAGCAGTGGTTCCCCCGGTGAAAACATTCAGTACTTC. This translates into CASSGSPGENIQYF.

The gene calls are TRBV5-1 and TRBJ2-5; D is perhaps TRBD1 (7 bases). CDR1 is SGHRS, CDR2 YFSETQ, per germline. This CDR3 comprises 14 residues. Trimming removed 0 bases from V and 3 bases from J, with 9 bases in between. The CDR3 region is CASSLGGTEETQYF. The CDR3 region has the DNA TGCGCCAGCAGCTTGGGCGGGACAGAAGAGACCCAGTACTTC.

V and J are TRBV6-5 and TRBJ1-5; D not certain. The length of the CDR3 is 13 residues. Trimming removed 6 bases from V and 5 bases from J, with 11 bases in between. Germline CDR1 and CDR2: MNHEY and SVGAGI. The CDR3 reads CASRWVGDQPQHF. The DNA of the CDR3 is TGTGCCAGCAGGTGGGTAGGAGATCAGCCCCAGCATTTT.

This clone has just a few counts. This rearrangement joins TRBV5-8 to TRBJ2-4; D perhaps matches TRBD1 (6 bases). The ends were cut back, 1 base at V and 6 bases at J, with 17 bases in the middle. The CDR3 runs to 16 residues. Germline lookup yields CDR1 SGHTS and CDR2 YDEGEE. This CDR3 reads CASSLFGDTLLNIQYF. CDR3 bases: TGTGCCAGCAGCTTGTTCGGGGACACCCTCCTAAACATTCAGTACTTC. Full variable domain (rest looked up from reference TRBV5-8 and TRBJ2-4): EAGVTQSPTHLIKTRGQQATLRCSPISGHTSVYWYQQALGLGLQFLLWYDEGEERNRGNFPPRFSGRQFPNYSSELNVNALELEDSALYLCASSLFGDTLLNIQYFGAGTRLSVL.

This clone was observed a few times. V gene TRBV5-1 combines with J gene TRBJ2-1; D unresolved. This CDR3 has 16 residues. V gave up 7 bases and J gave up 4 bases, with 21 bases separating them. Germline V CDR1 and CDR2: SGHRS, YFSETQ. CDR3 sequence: CASPCETRIIYNEQFF. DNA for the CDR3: TGCGCCAGCCCTTGTGAAACCAGGATCATATACAATGAGCAGTTCTTC.

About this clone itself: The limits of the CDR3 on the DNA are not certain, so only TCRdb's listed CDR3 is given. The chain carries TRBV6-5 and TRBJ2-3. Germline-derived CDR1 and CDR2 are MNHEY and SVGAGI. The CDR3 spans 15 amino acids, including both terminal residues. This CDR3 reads CASSFGAGSTDTQYF.

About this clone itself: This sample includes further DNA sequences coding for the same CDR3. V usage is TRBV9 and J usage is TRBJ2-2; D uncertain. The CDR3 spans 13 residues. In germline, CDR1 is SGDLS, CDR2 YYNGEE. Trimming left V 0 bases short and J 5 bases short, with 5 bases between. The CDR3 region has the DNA TGTGCCAGCAGCGTAGAAGGGACCGGGGAGCTGTTTTTT. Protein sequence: CASSVEGTGELFF.

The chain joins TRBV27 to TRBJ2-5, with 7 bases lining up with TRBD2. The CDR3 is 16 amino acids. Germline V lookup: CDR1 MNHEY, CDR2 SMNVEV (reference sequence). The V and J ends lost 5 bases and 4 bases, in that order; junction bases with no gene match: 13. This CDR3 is CASSPWDYVKTETQYF. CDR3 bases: TGTGCCAGCAGTCCGTGGGACTACGTAAAGACAGAGACCCAGTACTTC.

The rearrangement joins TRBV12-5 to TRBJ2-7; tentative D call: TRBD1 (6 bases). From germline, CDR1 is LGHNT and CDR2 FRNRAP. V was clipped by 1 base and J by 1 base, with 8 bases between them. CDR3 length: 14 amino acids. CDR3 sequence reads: CASGLGGLSYEQYF. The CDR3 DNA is TGTGCTAGTGGTTTGGGGGGGCTGTCCTACGAGCAGTACTTC.

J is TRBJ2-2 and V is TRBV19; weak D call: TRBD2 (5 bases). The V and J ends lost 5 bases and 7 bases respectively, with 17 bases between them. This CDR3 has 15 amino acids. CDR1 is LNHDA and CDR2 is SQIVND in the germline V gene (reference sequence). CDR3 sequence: CASSFNINGNGELFF. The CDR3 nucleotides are TGTGCCAGTAGTTTCAACATAAACGGGAACGGGGAGCTGTTTTTT.

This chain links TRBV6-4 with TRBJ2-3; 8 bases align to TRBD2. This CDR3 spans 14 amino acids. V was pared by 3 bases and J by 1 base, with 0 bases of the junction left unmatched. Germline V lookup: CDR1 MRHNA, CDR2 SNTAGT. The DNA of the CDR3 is TGTGCCAGCAGTGAAGCGGGGGGCACAGATACGCAGTATTTT. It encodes CASSEAGGTDTQYF.

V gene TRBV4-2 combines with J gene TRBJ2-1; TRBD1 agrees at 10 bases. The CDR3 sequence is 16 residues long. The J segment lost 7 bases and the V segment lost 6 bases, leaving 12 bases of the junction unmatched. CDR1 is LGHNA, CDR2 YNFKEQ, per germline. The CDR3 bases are TGTGCCAGCAGTATTTACGGGACAGGGGAAGGAAATGAGCAGTTCTTC. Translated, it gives CASSIYGTGEGNEQFF.

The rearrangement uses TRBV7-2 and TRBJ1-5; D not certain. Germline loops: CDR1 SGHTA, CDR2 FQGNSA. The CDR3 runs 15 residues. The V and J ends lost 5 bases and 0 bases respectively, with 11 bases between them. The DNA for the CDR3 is TGTGCCAGCAGCGCTGACTACTATAGCAATCAGCCCCAGCATTTT. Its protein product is CASSADYYSNQPQHF.

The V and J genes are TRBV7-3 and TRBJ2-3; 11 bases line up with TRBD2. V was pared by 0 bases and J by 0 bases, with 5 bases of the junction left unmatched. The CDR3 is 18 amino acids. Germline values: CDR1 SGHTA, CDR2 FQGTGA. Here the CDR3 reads CASSLTSGGARSTDTQYF. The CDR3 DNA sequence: TGTGCCAGCAGCTTAACTAGCGGGGGGGCTCGGAGCACAGATACGCAGTATTTT.

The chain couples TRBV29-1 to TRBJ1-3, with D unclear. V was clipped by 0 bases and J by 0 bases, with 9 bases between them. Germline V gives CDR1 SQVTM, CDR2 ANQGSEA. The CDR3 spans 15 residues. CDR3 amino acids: CSVEDGDYSGNTIYF. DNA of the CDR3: TGCAGCGTTGAAGATGGAGATTACTCTGGAAACACCATATATTTT.

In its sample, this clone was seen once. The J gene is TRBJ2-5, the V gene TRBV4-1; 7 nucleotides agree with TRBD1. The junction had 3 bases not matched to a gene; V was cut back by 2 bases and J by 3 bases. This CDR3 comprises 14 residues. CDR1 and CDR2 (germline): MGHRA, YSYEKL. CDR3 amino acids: CASSQTTGEETQYF. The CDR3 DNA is TGCGCCAGCAGCCAAACTACAGGGGAAGAGACCCAGTACTTC.

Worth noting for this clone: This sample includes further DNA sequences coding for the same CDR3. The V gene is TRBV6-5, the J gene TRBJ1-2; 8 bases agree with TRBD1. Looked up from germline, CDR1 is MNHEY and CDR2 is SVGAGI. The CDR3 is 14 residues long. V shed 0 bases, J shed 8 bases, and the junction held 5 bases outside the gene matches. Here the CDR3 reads CASSYSQGGRGYTF. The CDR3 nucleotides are TGTGCCAGCAGTTACTCACAGGGGGGTCGGGGCTACACCTTC.